A selection of T cell receptor beta chains follows, all from one sample in a study of shared clonotypes between healthy human individuals. TCRdb's copy holds only in-frame clones and misses some; the assay was immunoSEQ multiplex PCR. The table includes approximately 650,000 clones, 95% to 96% detected once. The sequenced sample consisted of naive CD8+ T cells sorted from blood. Source of these receptors: a woman aged 25 to 39 in good health. The CDR3 runs from the conserved cysteine through the conserved F or W. The order of the fields is D gene, J gene, V gene, clone size, CDR3 protein, CDR3 DNA. The D gene is left open where the match is weak. Clone size is not always given. Where it is, it says once, few, many or a class for expanded clones.

-	TRBJ1-1	TRBV6-6	-	CASSYVTANTEAFF	TGTGCCAGCAGTTACGTGACAGCGAACACTGAAGCTTTCTTT
-	TRBJ2-2	TRBV5-4	-	CASSSEGWANTGELFF	TGTGCCAGCAGCTCCGAAGGTTGGGCGAACACCGGGGAGCTGTTTTTT
-	TRBJ1-1	TRBV27	-	CASSLETGTEAFF	TGTGCCAGCAGTTTAGAGACGGGTACTGAAGCTTTCTTT
-	TRBJ2-5	TRBV5-5	-	CASSLGHRLEETQYF	TGTGCCAGCAGCCTGGGACATCGCCTAGAGGAGACCCAGTACTTC
-	TRBJ2-1	TRBV5-4	-	CASSRLGNEQFF	TGTGCCAGCAGCAGACTAGGCAATGAGCAGTTCTTC
-	TRBJ1-1	TRBV7-9	-	CASTPGLGGHMNTEAFF	TGTGCCAGCACCCCCGGTCTCGGGGGCCACATGAACACTGAAGCTTTCTTT
-	TRBJ2-3	TRBV11-2	-	CASSLGVASFTDTQYF	TGTGCCAGCAGCTTAGGTGTGGCTAGTTTCACAGATACGCAGTATTTT
-	TRBJ2-5	TRBV4-1	-	CASSQAWGETQYF	TGCGCCAGCAGCCAGGCTTGGGGTGAGACCCAGTACTTC
-	TRBJ1-5	TRBV19	-	CASSIDLYGHSNQPQHF	TGTGCCAGTAGTATAGATCTCTACGGACACAGCAATCAGCCCCAGCATTTT
-	TRBJ2-3	TRBV27	-	CASSLVWRDTQYF	TGTGCCAGCAGTTTAGTTTGGAGAGATACGCAGTATTTT
-	TRBJ1-1	TRBV7-9	-	CASSKTTGYEAAFF	TGTGCCAGCAGCAAAACAACAGGGTATGAAGCAGCTTTCTTT
-	TRBJ2-7	TRBV28	-	CASSLSSGLPYEQYF	TGTGCCAGCAGTTTATCCAGCGGTCTTCCCTACGAGCAGTACTTC
-	TRBJ2-1	TRBV11-2	once	CASRNTGDYPREQFF	TGTGCCAGCAGAAATACAGGGGACTACCCCCGTGAGCAGTTCTTC
TRBD2	TRBJ2-1	TRBV5-1	-	CASSQEPTSGRNEQFF	TGCGCCAGCAGCCAGGAACCGACTAGCGGGCGCAATGAGCAGTTCTTC
-	TRBJ1-5	TRBV7-8	-	CASSLGRGSNQPQHF	TGTGCCAGCAGCTTAGGACGGGGGAGCAATCAGCCCCAGCATTTT
-	TRBJ1-2	TRBV7-8	-	CASSLSSPNYGYTF	TGTGCCAGCAGCTTATCGTCCCCAAACTATGGCTACACCTTC
-	TRBJ2-5	TRBV7-9	-	CASSPYHETQYF	TGTGCCAGCAGCCCCTATCACGAGACCCAGTACTTC
-	TRBJ2-1	TRBV28	-	CASSFEGNNEQFF	TGTGCCAGCAGTTTTGAAGGGAACAATGAGCAGTTCTTC
-	TRBJ1-1	TRBV4-1	-	CASSQERRGGTEAFF	TGCGCCAGCAGCCAAGAGAGGCGGGGGGGCACTGAAGCTTTCTTT
-	TRBJ1-2	TRBV6-5	-	CASRLGYTF	TGTGCCAGCAGACTCGGCTACACCTTC
-	TRBJ2-4	TRBV7-3	-	CASREGPELSRIQYF	TGTGCCAGCAGGGAAGGGCCGGAACTCTCGAGGATTCAGTACTTC
TRBD2	TRBJ2-7	TRBV9	-	CASSVGLAGSYEQYF	TGTGCCAGCAGCGTGGGACTAGCGGGTTCCTACGAGCAGTACTTC
TRBD2	TRBJ2-7	TRBV13	-	CASSAGLAGVYEQYF	TGTGCCAGCAGCGCCGGACTAGCGGGAGTCTACGAGCAGTACTTC
-	TRBJ1-5	TRBV27	-	CASSQTGNQPQHF	TGTGCCAGCAGTCAGACGGGCAATCAGCCCCAGCATTTT
-	TRBJ2-5	TRBV4-1	-	CASSPIPRSQETQYF	TGCGCCAGCAGCCCCATTCCCCGGTCACAAGAGACCCAGTACTTC
TRBD1	TRBJ2-7	TRBV7-9	-	CASRSGTAYEQYF	TGTGCCAGCAGGTCCGGGACAGCCTACGAGCAGTACTTC
TRBD1	TRBJ1-2	TRBV7-2	-	CASSSGQGGYGYTF	TGTGCCAGCAGCTCGGGACAGGGAGGCTATGGCTACACCTTC
-	TRBJ2-1	TRBV7-9	-	CASSPLRSAHNEQFF	TGTGCCAGCAGCCCGTTAAGGTCTGCTCACAATGAGCAGTTCTTC
-	TRBJ2-3	TRBV15	-	CATSRDPADTQYF	TGTGCCACCAGCAGAGATCCCGCAGATACGCAGTATTTT
-	TRBJ2-1	TRBV7-9	-	CASSAFGFF	TGTGCCAGCAGCGCGTTCGGGTTCTTC
-	TRBJ1-1	TRBV28	-	CASSGPRVGTEAFF	TGTGCCAGCAGTGGCCCACGGGTCGGGACTGAAGCTTTCTTT
-	TRBJ1-2	TRBV27	-	CASRELRGNGYTF	TGTGCCAGCCGGGAACTGAGAGGGAACGGCTACACCTTC
TRBD2	TRBJ2-1	TRBV7-8	-	CASSSGLAGGSIYNEQFF	TGTGCCAGCAGCTCTGGACTAGCGGGAGGGAGTATCTACAATGAGCAGTTCTTC
-	TRBJ2-1	TRBV15	-	CATSRGGAGYNEQFF	TGTGCCACCAGCAGAGGGGGCGCGGGGTACAATGAGCAGTTCTTC
TRBD2	TRBJ2-7	TRBV28	-	CASSRLAETYEQYF	TGTGCCAGCAGTAGACTAGCGGAAACTTACGAGCAGTACTTC
-	TRBJ1-5	TRBV18	-	CASSPMRRLERQPQHF	TGTGCCAGCTCACCTATGAGAAGACTGGAAAGGCAGCCCCAGCATTTT
-	TRBJ2-1	TRBV19	-	CASSNPETLNEQFF	TGTGCCAGTAGTAATCCAGAGACTCTCAATGAGCAGTTCTTC
-	TRBJ2-1	TRBV6-1	-	CASSEAGGPFRHNEQFF	TGTGCCAGCAGTGAAGCGGGTGGGCCGTTCCGTCACAATGAGCAGTTCTTC
-	TRBJ2-5	TRBV7-8	-	CASSRNSLQETQYF	TGTGCCAGCAGCCGAAATTCGCTGCAAGAGACCCAGTACTTC
TRBD2	TRBJ2-7	TRBV6-5	once	CASSYSITSGSYEQYF	TGTGCCAGCAGTTACTCGATCACTAGCGGGAGCTACGAGCAGTACTTC
TRBD1	TRBJ1-2	TRBV5-4	-	CASSLEGALGYTF	TGTGCCAGCAGCTTGGAGGGGGCGCTTGGCTACACCTTC
-	TRBJ2-7	TRBV5-6	-	CASSSGTHQTYEQYF	TGTGCCAGCAGCTCTGGGACTCACCAAACCTACGAGCAGTACTTC
-	TRBJ2-5	TRBV5-4	-	CASSLWRDQETQYF	TGTGCCAGCAGCTTATGGCGGGACCAAGAGACCCAGTACTTC
-	TRBJ2-1	TRBV5-4	-	CASRLWGSNNEQFF	TGTGCCAGCAGACTGTGGGGGAGTAACAATGAGCAGTTCTTC
-	TRBJ2-2	TRBV11-2	-	CASTAQHTGELFF	TGTGCCAGCACCGCACAACACACCGGGGAGCTGTTTTTT
-	TRBJ2-1	TRBV11-2	-	CASSQRRSYNEQFF	TGTGCCAGCAGCCAACGACGAAGTTACAATGAGCAGTTCTTC
-	TRBJ1-2	TRBV5-8	-	CAGAEFNYGYTF	TGTGCTGGGGCAGAGTTCAACTATGGCTACACCTTC
TRBD2	TRBJ2-1	TRBV6-5	-	CASSLAGEGYNEQFF	TGTGCCAGCAGCCTAGCGGGAGAGGGGTACAATGAGCAGTTCTTC
TRBD2	TRBJ2-5	TRBV7-2	-	CASWGGEGTQYF	TGTGCCAGTTGGGGGGGAGAAGGGACCCAGTACTTC
-	TRBJ2-7	TRBV6-5	-	CASHPGAGEQYF	TGTGCCAGCCACCCCGGAGCAGGCGAGCAGTACTTC
TRBD2	TRBJ2-5	TRBV23-1	-	CASSPNGLAGGDGETQYF	TGCGCCAGCAGTCCAAATGGCTTAGCGGGAGGTGACGGAGAGACCCAGTACTTC
TRBD2	TRBJ2-5	TRBV4-2	-	CASSQDWAGGIGKQETQYF	TGTGCCAGCAGCCAGGATTGGGCGGGAGGTATCGGGAAGCAAGAGACCCAGTACTTC
TRBD1	TRBJ2-3	TRBV5-1	-	CASSPQTGGTDTQYF	TGCGCCAGCAGCCCCCAGACAGGGGGCACAGATACGCAGTATTTT
-	TRBJ2-7	TRBV5-4	few	CASSRVSPSSYEQYF	TGTGCCAGCAGCCGCGTAAGCCCAAGCTCCTACGAGCAGTACTTC